This is a list of T cell receptor beta chains from one sample in a study of neurological immune-mediated disorders. TCRdb processed the 5' RACE reads anew with MiXCR; each CDR3 protein has one entry. The profile shows about 66,000 distinct CDR3 sequences, under 3.5% of them singletons. Sequencing used PBMCs. The origin of the receptors is a man in his forties or fifties with multiple sclerosis. Each CDR3 is given without its conserved first and last residue. Clone size is given for some rows only: seen once, a few or many times, or a class if the clone is expanded.

clone_size v_call cdr3_aa
few TRBV10-1 ASSGQGSVEQY
many TRBV18 ASSPRTGQATEAF
many TRBV6-1 ASGRLGEIVVF
. TRBV19 ASSEGLYEQY
many TRBV5-1 ASSPSGTTGELF
many TRBV5-5 ASSLVRVNEQY
many TRBV7-6 ASRRDRVVSGELF
many TRBV5-1 ASSLEAKLSEAF
many TRBV5-1 ASSLSGSQETQY
few TRBV10-3 AISESHGGRAYEQY
many TRBV5-1 ASSSPTGARGYT
many TRBV29-1 SVSRPGSVEQY
. TRBV6-6 ASTPGLKEQY
many TRBV27 ASSLAPGFRGETQY
many TRBV3-1 ASSRPPGQGSETQY
many TRBV5-1 ASSLAVEPIGGGYT
many TRBV20-1 SAPRLAGGLRYEQY
many TRBV28 ASSRRGYSPLH
many TRBV6-6 ASSYGGDNQPQH
many TRBV7-2 ASSFNVGGAGYT
many TRBV15 ATSRGGAGANVLT
many TRBV5-1 ASSAFTTRTDTQY
many TRBV7-6 ASSLARAGAPYNEQF
many TRBV5-1 ASSSLDSNTGELF
many TRBV25-1 ASSEWDGNEKLF
. TRBV12-3/TRBV12-4 ASRGFGAGPRDTQY
few TRBV19 ASSNPDRNQPQH
many TRBV7-9 ASSLPRQGLRTNTEAF
many TRBV20-1 SARSLAGIDEQY
many TRBV10-3 AISVTEKNEKLF
many TRBV6-5 ASSRTGPSEAF
many TRBV20-1 SARGDSGETQY
many TRBV20-1 SARDWGRGNQETQY
many TRBV12-3/TRBV12-4 ASSPRTSGGVYNEQF
many TRBV6-1 ASSDGGSYNEQF
. TRBV20-1 SARGQGVSGNTIY
many TRBV6-5 ASFRGSPYEQY
many TRBV7-2 ASTRARGSGYT
few TRBV20-1 SARDPLEAGDNQPQH
many TRBV25-1 ASSEPRERLF
many TRBV14 ASTQGQGTTDTQY
many TRBV5-1 ASSLTLMNTEAF
many TRBV9 ASSAGQVFTEAF
many TRBV5-1 ASSLTVQTETQY
. TRBV20-1 SAYNGKLNQPQH
few TRBV18 ASSPSTGEGNQPQH
many TRBV6-5 ASSYGFRDTEAF
many TRBV5-1 ASRDSYRGPRQY
many TRBV5-1 ASSRDLTEAF
many TRBV20-1 SAAAGDGRSSYNEQF
few TRBV7-6 DSSTLDVEAF
many TRBV7-9 ASSLQGDAYNEQF
many TRBV5-1 ASSLDRINEKLF
many TRBV7-2 ASSPIGGPLGNEQF
many TRBV5-1 ASRWGGTDTQY